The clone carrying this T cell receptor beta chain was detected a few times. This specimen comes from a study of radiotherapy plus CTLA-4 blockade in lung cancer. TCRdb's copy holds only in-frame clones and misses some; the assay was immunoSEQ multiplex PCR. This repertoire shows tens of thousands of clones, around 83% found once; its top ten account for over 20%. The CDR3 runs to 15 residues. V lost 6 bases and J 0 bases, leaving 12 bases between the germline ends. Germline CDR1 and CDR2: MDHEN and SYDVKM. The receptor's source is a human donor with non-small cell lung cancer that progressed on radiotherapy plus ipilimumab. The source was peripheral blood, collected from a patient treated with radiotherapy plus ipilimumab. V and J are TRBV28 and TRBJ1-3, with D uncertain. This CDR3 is CASRPTLISGNTIYF. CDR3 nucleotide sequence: TGTGCCAGCAGACCTACACTTATCTCTGGAAACACCATATATTTT.